These 18 T cell receptor beta chains originate from one sample sequenced in a study of shared clonotypes between healthy human individuals. The assay was immunoSEQ multiplex PCR, and TCRdb's table has in-frame clones only and misses some. The sample lists about 2.1 million clones; 93% were seen once. The naive CD8 population came from CD45RO-negative cells selected for CCR7, without terminally differentiated effector memory CD45RA+ cells. Sequencing was carried out using naive CD8+ T cells from PBMCs. These receptors were collected from a man younger than 30 in good health. Some clones in this sample may be carry-over from other donors' samples.

The V call is TRBV28, the J call TRBJ1-4, with TRBD1 identical over 8 bases. V was clipped by 4 bases and J by 8 bases; unmatched bases: 9. The CDR3 is made up of 15 amino acids. Germline values: CDR1 MDHEN, CDR2 SYDVKM. DNA for the CDR3: TGTGCCAGCAGTTCCACGGACAGGGAATTCGAAAAACTGTTTTTT. Translating it yields CASSSTDREFEKLFF.

V gene TRBV27 combines with J gene TRBJ2-3; D uncertain. CDR1 and CDR2 (germline): MNHEY, SMNVEV (reference sequence). V was cut by 4 bases and J by 1 base, with 9 bases left in between. CDR3 length: 14 amino acids. The CDR3 reads CASSSNMGTDTQYF. The CDR3 region has the DNA TGTGCCAGCAGTTCAAATATGGGCACAGATACGCAGTATTTT.

V usage is TRBV7-9 and J usage is TRBJ2-1; D is uncertain. V lost 3 bases, J lost 5 bases, and 17 bases lay in between. CDR1 and CDR2 (germline): SEHNR, FQNEAQ (reference sequence). The CDR3 covers 16 residues. The CDR3 DNA is TGTGCCAGCAGCTTGCCTCGTCAGGTCCTTCACAATGAGCAGTTCTTC. Its protein product is CASSLPRQVLHNEQFF. The full variable domain, with the rest looked up from reference TRBV7-9 and TRBJ2-1, is DTGVSQNPRHKITKRGQNVTFRCDPISEHNRLYWYRQTLGQGPEFLTYFQNEAQLEKSRLLSDRFSAERPKGSFSTLEIQRTEQGDSAMYLCASSLPRQVLHNEQFFGPGTRLTVL.

Turning to this clone: Within the sample, other DNA sequences also encode this same CDR3. The chain is built from TRBV6-5 and TRBJ2-7, with D tentatively TRBD1 (6 bases). Germline CDR1 reads MNHEY; CDR2 reads SVGAGI. The germline V and J ends were trimmed by 6 bases and 2 bases, with 11 bases remaining between them. This CDR3 contains 13 residues. CDR3 in DNA: TGTGCCAGCAGCCCCAGGGGCCCCTACGAGCAGTACTTC. It translates to CASSPRGPYEQYF.

This clone was counted a single time. The CDR3 coding sequence is TGTGCCAGCAGCCCCCGGGGGGGACCGCACTACGAGCAGTACTTC. It encodes CASSPRGGPHYEQYF. This chain links TRBV11-2 with TRBJ2-5, with 8 bases matching TRBD2. The DNA end favors TRBJ2-7, so the J call may be wrong. This CDR3 spans 15 amino acids. Germline loops: CDR1 SGHAT, CDR2 FQNNGV.

Remarks on this clone: Additional DNA sequences in this sample encode the identical CDR3. This chain connects TRBV28 to TRBJ2-7, with D perhaps matching TRBD1 (5 bases). This CDR3 is built from 14 residues. Germline V gene sequence: CDR1 MDHEN, CDR2 SYDVKM. V lost 1 base, J lost 2 bases, and 9 bases lay in between. CDR3: CASSLLQGAYEQYF. As DNA, the CDR3 is TGTGCCAGCAGTTTATTGCAAGGGGCCTACGAGCAGTACTTC.

The CDR3 DNA follows: TGTGCCAGCAGTTTACCCGGACTAGCCCGGGACGAGCAGTACTTC. It codes for CASSLPGLARDEQYF. The V gene is TRBV28, the J gene TRBJ2-5; 8 bases match TRBD2. The J call may be in error: the DNA end matches TRBJ2-7 better. Germline CDR1 reads MDHEN; CDR2 reads SYDVKM. The CDR3 runs 15 residues.

The J gene is TRBJ2-7, the V gene TRBV13, with a weak D call TRBD2 (6 bases). V was trimmed by 5 bases and J by 0 bases, leaving 20 bases between them. Germline assignment: CDR1 PRHDT and CDR2 FYEKMQ (reference sequence). The CDR3 consists of 17 residues. In nucleotides, the CDR3 is TGTGCCAGCAGCCTGGGACTCCGGCTCGGGTCCTCCTACGAGCAGTACTTC. It specifies CASSLGLRLGSSYEQYF.

V and J are TRBV6-1 and TRBJ2-7, with unresolved D. CDR3 length equals 15 residues. The V gene's germline CDR1 is MNHNS and CDR2 SASEGT. V lost 0 bases and J lost 4, with 13 bases in between. The CDR3 protein is CASSEAATKQYEQYF. CDR3 sequence (DNA): TGTGCCAGCAGTGAAGCAGCGACCAAACAATACGAGCAGTACTTC.

This clone turned up a few times. The chain uses TRBV30 and TRBJ1-1; no definite D call. Trimming removed 2 bases from V and 1 base from J, with 11 bases in between. The germline V gene has CDR1 GTSNPN and CDR2 SVGIG (reference sequence). The CDR3 covers 14 residues. DNA of the CDR3: TGTGCCTGGAGTTTGGGAAGGGAGAACACTGAAGCTTTCTTT. It specifies CAWSLGRENTEAFF.

V is TRBV2 and J is TRBJ2-1; unclear D gene. V was shortened by 5 bases and J by 5 bases, with 10 bases between the two germline ends. In germline, CDR1 is SNHLY, CDR2 FYNNEI. The CDR3 is 13 residues long. Here the CDR3 reads CASSPQENNEQFF. The DNA of the CDR3 is TGTGCCAGCAGTCCACAAGAAAACAATGAGCAGTTCTTC.

This chain links TRBV28 with TRBJ2-1, with TRBD2 identical over 14 bases. The germline CDR1 and CDR2 sequences are MDHEN and SYDVKM. This CDR3 has 17 residues. J was trimmed by 8 bases and V by 7 bases; bases with no gene match: 13. The CDR3 loop reads CASNPLAGTSGSDEQFF. For the CDR3, the DNA is TGTGCCAGCAATCCCCTTGCAGGGACTAGCGGGAGCGATGAGCAGTTCTTC.

The gene calls are TRBV25-1 and TRBJ1-1; no firm D call. The CDR3 runs 14 residues. Germline CDR1 reads MGHDK; CDR2 reads SYGVNS. V lost 8 bases to trimming and J lost 5 bases, with 18 bases between them. The CDR3 region has the DNA TGTGCCAGCTCACCGACGGGTGCGGGAACTGAAGCTTTCTTT. This encodes CASSPTGAGTEAFF.

A single count supports this clone. Other nucleotide sequences from this sample produce the same CDR3. The chain combines TRBV27 with TRBJ2-7; 8 bases line up with TRBD1. The ends lost 0 bases at V and 2 bases at J; junction bases unmatched: 0. Germline CDR1 MNHEY, CDR2 SMNVEV (reference sequence). This CDR3 has 14 residues. The CDR3 sequence: CASSLSQGAYEQYF. As DNA, the CDR3 is TGTGCCAGCAGTTTATCACAGGGGGCCTACGAGCAGTACTTC.

V gene TRBV4-3 combines with J gene TRBJ2-1; 9 positions match TRBD2. This CDR3 is 15 amino acids long. Germline CDR1 LGHNA, CDR2 YSLEER. V gave up 1 base and J gave up 7 bases; unmatched junction bases: 5. In nucleotides, the CDR3 is TGCGCCAGCAGCCAAGGGGGCGGGAGGGGGAATGAGCAGTTCTTC. Translation: CASSQGGGRGNEQFF.

This chain links TRBV6-5 with TRBJ2-1; D ambiguous. The CDR3 length is 15 residues. V shed 6 bases and J shed 6 bases, with 18 bases lying between them. CDR1 MNHEY and CDR2 SVGAGI come from the germline V gene. The CDR3 spells CASRRGPRVPNEQFF. CDR3 DNA sequence: TGTGCCAGCAGACGAGGCCCTCGTGTACCCAATGAGCAGTTCTTC.

V gene TRBV19 combines with J gene TRBJ2-2; weak D call: TRBD1 (5 bases). Between the trimmed V and J ends, which lost 3 bases and 6 bases, there was a span of 5 bases. Germline CDR1 is LNHDA and CDR2 is SQIVND (reference sequence). The CDR3 loop spans 12 amino acids. The DNA for the CDR3 is TGTGCCAGTAGTATGGGGCCCGGGGAGCTGTTTTTT. It codes for CASSMGPGELFF.

The chain combines TRBV10-3 with TRBJ2-2; 7 nucleotides match TRBD2. The CDR3 length is 16 residues. CDR1 and CDR2 (germline): ENHRY, SYGVKD. The V gene end was trimmed by 5 bases and the J gene end by 0 bases; junction bases not matched to a gene: 6. The CDR3 reads CAISPSGGPNTGELFF. In nucleotides, the CDR3 is TGTGCCATCAGTCCCTCGGGGGGTCCGAACACCGGGGAGCTGTTTTTT.